Listed below are T cell receptor beta chains from one sample, sequenced in a study of blood T cell repertoires in COVID-19. TCRdb's table, derived via immunoSEQ multiplex PCR, lists solely in-frame clones and lacks some. The sample lists 150,000 to 200,000 clones; approximately 90% were seen once. Sequencing used peripheral blood. The origin of the receptors is a woman at least 80 years old in a cohort sampled during active or convalescent COVID-19. Both conserved end residues are part of each CDR3. A clone size is listed for some rows: how often the clone was seen (once, few, many), or a class if it is expanded.

V gene	J gene	clone size	CDR3 protein
TRBV5-1	TRBJ2-3	-	CASREGSTDTQYF
TRBV21-1	TRBJ1-1	-	CASSKERCVREGGDDTEAFF
TRBV7-8	TRBJ1-5	-	CASSFFDQPQHF
TRBV6-5	TRBJ1-2	few	CASDVRQGTGYGYTF
TRBV19	TRBJ1-3	-	CASSIEGRGGNTIYF
TRBV28	TRBJ2-3	-	CASSGGLAVTTDTQYF
TRBV5-1	TRBJ2-3	-	CASSLGLAGGDTQYF
TRBV5-1	TRBJ1-1	-	CASSLWQGRVNTEAFF
TRBV5-1	TRBJ2-2	once	CASSLEPREITGELFF
TRBV2	TRBJ1-4	-	CASRENEKLFF
TRBV3-1/TRBV3-2	TRBJ1-6	-	CASSQLPGGNSPLHF
TRBV7-6	TRBJ1-5	-	CASSLAPGNDQPQHF
TRBV25-1	TRBJ1-2	-	CASSERTGRGYTF
TRBV19	TRBJ2-1	-	CASTRAGGYNEQFF
TRBV9	TRBJ1-2	once	CASSVETGAGYGYTF
TRBV19	TRBJ1-2	-	CASTQGDYGYTF
TRBV12-2	TRBJ2-2	-	CASRLAVGSVGSGELFF
TRBV4-1	TRBJ2-1	-	CASSQKTSGPYNEQFF
TRBV11-3	TRBJ2-5	-	CASSQGSISETQYF
TRBV3-1/TRBV3-2	TRBJ2-3	-	CASSQMTGSTDTQYF
TRBV27	TRBJ2-1	-	CASSIGGLAGGYNEQFF
TRBV9	TRBJ1-1	-	CASSVAPVGLYTEAFF
TRBV19	TRBJ1-5	once	CASSKGGGQPQHF
TRBV11-3	TRBJ2-7	once	CASSLDNSGYEQYF
TRBV27	TRBJ1-6	-	CASSLRDRGNSPLHF
TRBV5-1	TRBJ1-2	-	CASSPHADFDGYTF
TRBV5-6	TRBJ1-4	-	CASSSGGNSYATNEKLFF
TRBV28	TRBJ1-1	-	CASSPGGGVAEAFF
TRBV4-1	TRBJ1-4	-	CASSQVYTQKREKLFF
TRBV5-1	TRBJ2-4	few	CASRTDRVNIQYF
TRBV9	TRBJ2-1	-	CASSVVSNEQFF
TRBV9	TRBJ1-6	once	CASSPGGVISYNSPLHF
TRBV3-1/TRBV3-2	TRBJ2-1	-	CASSQSRGNEQFF
TRBV6-5	TRBJ1-3	-	CASSTQGAGNTIYF
TRBV24-1	TRBJ2-1	-	CATSEPTTTGGYNEQFF
TRBV5-1	TRBJ2-2	-	CASSRQGEVAGELFF
TRBV5-1	TRBJ2-7	-	CASKQDLTWEQYF
TRBV14	TRBJ2-2	-	CASSLDRANTGELFF
TRBV6-5	TRBJ1-6	-	CASTWSLELNSPLHF
TRBV6-2/TRBV6-3	TRBJ2-1	-	CASTPSRAYNEQFF
TRBV7-2	TRBJ2-2	-	CASSLRAGELFF
TRBV5-6	TRBJ2-7	once	CASSVPGQGAYEQYF
TRBV5-1	TRBJ2-2	once	CASSLVTSGKFTGELFF
TRBV6-2/TRBV6-3	TRBJ2-7	-	CASSYSGLGPNQFTYEQYF
TRBV20-1	TRBJ2-2	-	CSASSFRGGLNTGELFF
TRBV2	TRBJ1-2	-	CASSEEPYGYTF
TRBV10-3	TRBJ1-3	-	CAISDHKGVGNTIYF
TRBV5-1	TRBJ1-2	-	CASSSTAGQGQDGYTF
TRBV13	TRBJ1-2	-	CASSLGAGNYGYTF
TRBV5-1	TRBJ1-1	-	CASSLLTGNTEAFF
TRBV6-4	TRBJ1-3	once	CASSDSIGGSGNTIYF
TRBV21-1	TRBJ1-3	once	CASSYRDRGLSSGNTIYF
TRBV12-3/TRBV12-4	TRBJ1-1	-	CALSGVMNTEAFF
TRBV3-1/TRBV3-2	TRBJ1-2	few	CASSQVRGGYNGYTF
TRBV7-6	TRBJ2-5	-	CASSHDMGDARGRGETQYF
TRBV19	TRBJ2-2	-	CASSTMGGDTGELFF
TRBV12-5	TRBJ2-2	-	CASGQGLAGGGNTGELFF